The T cell receptor (beta chain) described here comes from a study of persistence of HIV-infected CD4 T cells. Study details: Blood samples, up to roughly 200 mL, came from multiple time points, except a couple of leukapheresis donors sampled once.

The study, taken as a whole, reports: Within sorted populations, more oligoclonal TCRs accompanied more oligoclonal proviruses.

V shed 7 bases and J shed 0 bases, with 18 bases lying between them. CDR3 size: 17 residues. Germline V gives CDR1 MDHEN, CDR2 SYDVKM. Cells were stimulated with CMV-infected fibroblast lysates at 10 ug/mL. CD4+ T cells upregulating both CD40 ligand and CD69 were sorted as responding cells. Adults with HIV-1 started suppressive ART while chronically infected. This was the immunoSEQ version 4 assay in survey mode. Repertoires were generated with immunoSEQ multiplex PCR, while TCRdb's copy carries only in-frame clones and drops some. Among approximately 13,000 clones listed, less than 75% were seen once. About this clone: The antigen remains unidentified.

The material sequenced was CD4+ T cells sorted from PBMCs after roughly 20-hour stimulation, taken from a patient who received antiretroviral therapy. The chain carries TRBV28 and TRBJ1-4; D possibly corresponds to TRBD1 (6 bases). This receptor was identified in an adult man with HIV who was CMV-seropositive. The CDR3 here is CASTQQGGVATNEKLFF. CDR3 nucleotides: TGTGCCAGCACCCAACAGGGAGGGGTTGCAACTAATGAAAAACTGTTTTTT. The full variable domain, in which reference TRBV28 and TRBJ1-4 provide the parts outside the CDR3, is DVKVTQSSRYLVKRTGEKVFLECVQDMDHENMFWYRQDPGLGLRLIYFSYDVKMKEKGDIPEGYSVSREKKERFSLILESASTNQTSMYLCASTQQGGVATNEKLFFGSGTQLSVL.